This T cell receptor beta chain was recovered during a study of blood T cells in healthy people across ages. Study results and limitations: While age rose, TCR beta diversity per million T cells dropped in a roughly linear way.

On this clonotype: As yet, its antigen is unknown.

It was with a sample-barcoded 5' primer and a J-beta primer mix that a second PCR of roughly 6 to 11 cycles was run. Every cDNA molecule carried a tag from a template-switch adaptor bearing 12 random nucleotides. TCRdb analysed the 5' RACE reads with MiXCR anew, one entry per CDR3 protein. The sample includes roughly 800,000 distinct CDR3 sequences, 25% to 30% seen only once; the top ten take about 2.9%. This same sample was also taken into another study, of T cells of mothers and their children. That investigation notes: Material was donated by three healthy Caucasian mothers and their six children. At 1.5 ug per 15 ul, all of the extracted RNA went into cDNA synthesis.

The source is a boy aged 5 to 17 in good health. The sample comprised blood.

CDR3 sequence: CASSLRGLGAPLFF. The CDR3 DNA reads as TGCGCCAGCAGCCTCAGGGGGCTGGGGGCCCCACTGTTTTTT. This rearrangement joins TRBV4-1 to TRBJ1-4, with 8 bases identical to TRBD1. The CDR3 totals 14 residues. Trimming cost V 4 bases and J 13 bases; bases outside gene matches: 11. Germline V lookup: CDR1 MGHRA, CDR2 YSYEKL.